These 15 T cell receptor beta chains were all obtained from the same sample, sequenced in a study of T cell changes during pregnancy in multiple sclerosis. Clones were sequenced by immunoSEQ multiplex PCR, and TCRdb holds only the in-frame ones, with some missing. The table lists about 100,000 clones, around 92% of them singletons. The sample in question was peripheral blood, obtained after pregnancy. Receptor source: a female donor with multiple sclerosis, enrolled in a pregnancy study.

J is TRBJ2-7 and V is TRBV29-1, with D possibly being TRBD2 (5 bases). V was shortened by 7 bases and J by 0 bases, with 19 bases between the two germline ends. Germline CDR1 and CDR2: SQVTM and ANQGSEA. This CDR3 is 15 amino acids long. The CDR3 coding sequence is TGCAGCGCTAGCAGTCAGGCTTCGAGCTCCTACGAGCAGTACTTC. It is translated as CSASSQASSSYEQYF.

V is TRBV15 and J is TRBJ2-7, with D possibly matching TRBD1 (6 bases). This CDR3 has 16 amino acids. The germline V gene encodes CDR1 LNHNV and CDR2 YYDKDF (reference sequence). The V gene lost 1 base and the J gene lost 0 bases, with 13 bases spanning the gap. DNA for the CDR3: TGTGCCACCAGCAGAGGTGGGGGCGTGAGCTCCTACGAGCAGTACTTC. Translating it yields CATSRGGGVSSYEQYF.

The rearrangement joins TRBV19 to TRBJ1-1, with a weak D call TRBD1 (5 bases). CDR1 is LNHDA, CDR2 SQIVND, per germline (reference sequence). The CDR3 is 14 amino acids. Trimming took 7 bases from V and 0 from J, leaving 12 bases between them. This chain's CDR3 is CASKVDSLNTEAFF. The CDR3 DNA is TGTGCCAGTAAGGTCGACAGTTTGAACACTGAAGCTTTCTTT. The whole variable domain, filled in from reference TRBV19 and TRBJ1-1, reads DGGITQSPKYLFRKEGQNVTLSCEQNLNHDAMYWYRQDPGQGLRLIYYSQIVNDFQKGDIAEGYSVSREKKESFPLTVTSAQKNPTAFYLCASKVDSLNTEAFFGQGTRLTVV.

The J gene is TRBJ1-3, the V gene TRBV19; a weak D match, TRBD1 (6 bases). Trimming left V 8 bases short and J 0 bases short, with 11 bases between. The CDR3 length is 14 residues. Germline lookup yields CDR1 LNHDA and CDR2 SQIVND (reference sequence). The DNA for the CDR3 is TGTGCCAGTGACACAGGGAGCTCTGGAAACACCATATATTTT. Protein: CASDTGSSGNTIYF.

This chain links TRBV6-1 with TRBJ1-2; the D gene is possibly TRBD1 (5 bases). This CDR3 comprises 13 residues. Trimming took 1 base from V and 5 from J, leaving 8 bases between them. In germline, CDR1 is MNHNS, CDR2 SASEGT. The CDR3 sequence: CASSEGGRYGYTF. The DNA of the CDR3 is TGTGCCAGCAGTGAAGGGGGGAGGTATGGCTACACCTTC.

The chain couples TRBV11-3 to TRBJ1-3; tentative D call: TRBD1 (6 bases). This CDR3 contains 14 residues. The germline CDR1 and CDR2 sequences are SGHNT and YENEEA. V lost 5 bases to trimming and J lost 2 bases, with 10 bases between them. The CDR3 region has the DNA TGTGCCAGCAGCCAAGGACAGCCTGGAAACACCATATATTTT. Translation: CASSQGQPGNTIYF.

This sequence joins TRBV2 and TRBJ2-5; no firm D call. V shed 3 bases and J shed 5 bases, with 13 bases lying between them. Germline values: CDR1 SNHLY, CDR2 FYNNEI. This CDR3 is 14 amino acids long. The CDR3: CASSEAPQKETQYF. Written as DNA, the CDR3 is TGTGCCAGCAGTGAGGCACCGCAGAAGGAGACCCAGTACTTC.

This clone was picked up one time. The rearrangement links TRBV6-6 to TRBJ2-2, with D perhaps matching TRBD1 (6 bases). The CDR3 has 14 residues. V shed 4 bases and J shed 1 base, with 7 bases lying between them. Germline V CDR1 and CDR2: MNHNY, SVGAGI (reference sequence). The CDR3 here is CASSSDRNTGELFF. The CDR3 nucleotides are TGTGCCAGCAGTTCGGACAGGAACACCGGGGAGCTGTTTTTT.

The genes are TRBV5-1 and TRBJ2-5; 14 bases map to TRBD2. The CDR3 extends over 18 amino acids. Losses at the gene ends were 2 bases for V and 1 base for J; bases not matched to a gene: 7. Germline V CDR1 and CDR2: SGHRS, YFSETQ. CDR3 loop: CASSFGLAGGLLQETQYF. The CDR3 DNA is TGCGCCAGCAGCTTCGGACTAGCGGGGGGCCTCCTCCAAGAGACCCAGTACTTC.

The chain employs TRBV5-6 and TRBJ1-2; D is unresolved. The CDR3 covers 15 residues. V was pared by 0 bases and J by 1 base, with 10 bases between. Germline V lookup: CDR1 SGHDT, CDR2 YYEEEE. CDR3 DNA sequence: TGTGCCAGCAGCTTGGATGGCAGACATAACTATGGCTACACCTTC. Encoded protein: CASSLDGRHNYGYTF.

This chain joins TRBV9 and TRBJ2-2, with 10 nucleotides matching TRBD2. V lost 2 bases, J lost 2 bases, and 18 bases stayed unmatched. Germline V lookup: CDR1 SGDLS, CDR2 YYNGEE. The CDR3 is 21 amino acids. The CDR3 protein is CASSVSRGTSDQGSNTGELFF. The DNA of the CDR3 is TGTGCCAGCAGCGTCAGTCGAGGGACTAGCGATCAAGGGTCAAACACCGGGGAGCTGTTTTTT.

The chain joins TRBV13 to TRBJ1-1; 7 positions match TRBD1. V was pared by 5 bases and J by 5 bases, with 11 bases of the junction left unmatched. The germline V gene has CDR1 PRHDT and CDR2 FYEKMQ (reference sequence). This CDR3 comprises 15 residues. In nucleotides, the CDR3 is TGTGCCAGCAGCAGACTGACCCCAGGGGGGACTGAAGCTTTCTTT. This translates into CASSRLTPGGTEAFF.

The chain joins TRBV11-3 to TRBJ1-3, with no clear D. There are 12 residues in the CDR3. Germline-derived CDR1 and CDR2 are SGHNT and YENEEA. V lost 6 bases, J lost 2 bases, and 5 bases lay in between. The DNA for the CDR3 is TGTGCCAGCAGGGCCACTGGAAACACCATATATTTT. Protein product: CASRATGNTIYF.

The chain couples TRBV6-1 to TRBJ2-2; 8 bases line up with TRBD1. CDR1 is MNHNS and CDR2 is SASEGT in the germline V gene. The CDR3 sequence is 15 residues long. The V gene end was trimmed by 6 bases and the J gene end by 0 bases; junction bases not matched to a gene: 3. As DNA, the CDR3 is TGTGCCAGCAGCGCGGGACAGGCGAACACCGGGGAGCTGTTTTTT. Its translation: CASSAGQANTGELFF.

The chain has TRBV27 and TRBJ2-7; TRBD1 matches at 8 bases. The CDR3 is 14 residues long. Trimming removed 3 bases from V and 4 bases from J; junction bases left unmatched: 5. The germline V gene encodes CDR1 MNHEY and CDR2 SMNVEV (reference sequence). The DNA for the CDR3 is TGTGCCAGCAGTTTTGGACAGGGAATTTACGAGCAGTACTTC. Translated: CASSFGQGIYEQYF.